One sample yielded the 30 T cell receptor beta chains listed below, sequenced in a study of OX40 agonist ivuxolimab in advanced cancers. TCRdb's copy holds only in-frame clones and misses some; the assay was immunoSEQ multiplex PCR. Among about 50,000 clones listed, just under 85% were seen once. The sequences come from CD4+ or CD8+ T cells sorted from blood, collected in a trial of the OX40 agonist ivuxolimab. These receptors came from an adult with an advanced solid tumor such as melanoma, head and neck, liver or kidney cancer.

This clone appeared a single time. V and J are TRBV6-6 and TRBJ1-1; D gene uncertain. The CDR3 runs 13 residues. The V end lost 5 bases, the J end lost 4 bases, and 11 bases lay between the germline ends. Germline CDR1 reads MNHNY; CDR2 reads SVGAGI (reference sequence). The CDR3 spells CASSAAWGTEAFF. Here the CDR3 DNA reads TGTGCCAGCAGTGCCGCCTGGGGCACTGAAGCTTTCTTT.

J is TRBJ1-5 and V is TRBV28, with D tentatively TRBD1 (5 bases). Germline CDR1 is MDHEN and CDR2 is SYDVKM. V was shortened by 6 bases and J by 0 bases, with 9 bases between the two germline ends. This CDR3 is built from 14 residues. CDR3 region: CASSRGYSNQPQHF. CDR3 DNA sequence: TGTGCCAGCAGCCGGGGGTATAGCAATCAGCCCCAGCATTTT. Supplemented by reference TRBV28 and TRBJ1-5, the full variable domain reads DVKVTQSSRYLVKRTGEKVFLECVQDMDHENMFWYRQDPGLGLRLIYFSYDVKMKEKGDIPEGYSVSREKKERFSLILESASTNQTSMYLCASSRGYSNQPQHFGDGTRLSIL.

V is TRBV11-3 and J is TRBJ2-7; TRBD1 matches at 9 bases. Unmatched junction bases numbered 4, after V lost 4 bases and J lost 6 bases. Germline CDR1 and CDR2: SGHNT and YENEEA. The length of the CDR3 is 13 residues. This CDR3 reads CASSSDRGPEQYF. CDR3 in DNA: TGTGCCAGCAGCTCGGACAGGGGCCCCGAGCAGTACTTC. Complete variable domain (other parts from reference TRBV11-3 and TRBJ2-7): EAGVVQSPRYKIIEKKQPVAFWCNPISGHNTLYWYLQNLGQGPELLIRYENEEAVDDSQLPKDRFSAERLKGVDSTLKIQPAELGDSAVYLCASSSDRGPEQYFGPGTRLTVT.

The chain carries TRBV5-6 and TRBJ1-2; D is undetermined. V dropped 0 bases and J dropped 8 bases, with 11 bases sitting between them. The CDR3 consists of 13 residues. Germline loops: CDR1 SGHDT, CDR2 YYEEEE. The CDR3 protein is CASSLGRNKGYTF. In DNA, the CDR3 is TGTGCCAGCAGCTTGGGAAGAAACAAGGGCTACACCTTC.

The chain links TRBV5-4 to TRBJ1-2, with D unclear. The V end lost 4 bases, the J end lost 4 bases, and 11 bases lay between the germline ends. The germline V gene has CDR1 SGHNT and CDR2 YYREEE (reference sequence). This CDR3 contains 13 residues. CDR3 in DNA: TGTGCCAGCAGCCAGGACGTACTCTATGGCTACACCTTC. It yields the protein CASSQDVLYGYTF.

V usage is TRBV19 and J usage is TRBJ1-5; the match to TRBD1 covers 10 bases. CDR1 and CDR2 from the germline V gene are LNHDA and SQIVND (reference sequence). CDR3 length: 18 residues. Trimming at V came to 9 bases and at J to 2 bases, leaving 16 bases not matched to a gene. DNA for the CDR3: TGTGCCAGAGCCCAGGGGGGACAGGGGTTTTTTTGCAATCAGCCCCAGCATTTT. Protein sequence: CARAQGGQGFFCNQPQHF.

This rearrangement joins TRBV11-3 to TRBJ2-3, with a tentative D call TRBD1 (6 bases). V gave up 4 bases and J gave up 3 bases, with 14 bases separating them. The V gene's germline CDR1 is SGHNT and CDR2 YENEEA. CDR3 size: 15 residues. CDR3 bases: TGTGCCAGCAGCTCTGCGGTAGGGGGAACAGATACGCAGTATTTT. Its translation: CASSSAVGGTDTQYF. Drawing the rest from reference TRBV11-3 and TRBJ2-3, the complete variable domain is EAGVVQSPRYKIIEKKQPVAFWCNPISGHNTLYWYLQNLGQGPELLIRYENEEAVDDSQLPKDRFSAERLKGVDSTLKIQPAELGDSAVYLCASSSAVGGTDTQYFGPGTRLTVL.

In this sample, this clone is medium-sized. CDR3 bases: TGCGCCAGCAGCCAAGTGACAGGGGGTGGGGAGAACACTGAAGCTTTCTTT. It is translated as CASSQVTGGGENTEAFF. The chain employs TRBV4-1 and TRBJ1-1, with 9 bases that match TRBD1. Germline assignment: CDR1 MGHRA and CDR2 YSYEKL. Trimming removed 1 base from V and 1 base from J; junction bases left unmatched: 7. The CDR3 runs to 17 residues.

The chain couples TRBV7-2 to TRBJ1-5; 8 bases agree with TRBD1. V was clipped by 0 bases and J by 3 bases; unmatched bases: 1. This CDR3 region has 15 residues. Germline CDR1 SGHTA, CDR2 FQGNSA. CDR3 bases: TGTGCCAGCAGCTTAGCGGGACAGGACAATCAGCCCCAGCATTTT. Protein sequence: CASSLAGQDNQPQHF.

V is TRBV28 and J is TRBJ2-1, with D perhaps matching TRBD2 (5 bases). The CDR3 totals 17 residues. Trimming removed 6 bases from V and 0 bases from J, with 18 bases in between. Germline assignment: CDR1 MDHEN and CDR2 SYDVKM. This CDR3 is CASSPGGWQVSYNEQFF. DNA of the CDR3: TGTGCCAGCAGCCCGGGCGGGTGGCAAGTCTCCTACAATGAGCAGTTCTTC.

The chain recombines TRBV15 with TRBJ2-2, with D perhaps TRBD1 (5 bases). V shed 1 base and J shed 3 bases, with 21 bases lying between them. CDR1 LNHNV and CDR2 YYDKDF come from the germline V gene (reference sequence). This CDR3 is 19 amino acids long. The CDR3 sequence is CATSRASTGGLSDTGELFF. As DNA, the CDR3 is TGTGCCACCAGCAGAGCTTCTACAGGTGGTTTGTCGGACACCGGGGAGCTGTTTTTT. Full variable domain (rest looked up from reference TRBV15 and TRBJ2-2): DAMVIQNPRYQVTQFGKPVTLSCSQTLNHNVMYWYQQKSSQAPKLLFHYYDKDFNNEADTPDNFQSRRPNTSFCFLDIRSPGLGDTAMYLCATSRASTGGLSDTGELFFGEGSRLTVL.

This chain connects TRBV5-1 to TRBJ2-3; 10 bases match TRBD1. Germline lookup yields CDR1 SGHRS and CDR2 YFSETQ. This CDR3 comprises 16 residues. With 5 bases clipped from V and 1 base from J, the junction kept 7 bases outside the gene matches. DNA for the CDR3: TGCGCCAGCAGTTTTACCGGGACAGGGGGCACAGATACGCAGTATTTT. Its protein is CASSFTGTGGTDTQYF.

The CDR3: CASSLWGAANTGELFF. The DNA for the CDR3 is TGTGCCAGCAGCTTATGGGGGGCAGCGAACACCGGGGAGCTGTTTTTT. The rearrangement uses TRBV7-2 and TRBJ2-2, with D possibly being TRBD1 or TRBD2 (6 bases each). Germline V lookup: CDR1 SGHTA, CDR2 FQGNSA. The V end was cut by 2 bases, the J end by 0 bases, with 10 bases between. There are 16 residues in the CDR3.

The V call is TRBV5-1, the J call TRBJ2-3; no firm D call. Germline CDR1 SGHRS, CDR2 YFSETQ. The CDR3 is 15 residues long. The V end lost 0 bases, the J end lost 6 bases, and 14 bases lay between the germline ends. The chain's CDR3 is CASSLDSHMGDTQYF. The CDR3 region has the DNA TGCGCCAGCAGCTTGGACTCTCACATGGGGGATACGCAGTATTTT.

The rearrangement uses TRBV11-2 and TRBJ2-6, with D perhaps matching TRBD1 or TRBD2 (6 bases each). Germline V gene sequence: CDR1 SGHAT, CDR2 FQNNGV. The CDR3 contains 17 residues. V lost 5 bases and J 4 bases, leaving 18 bases between the germline ends. CDR3 region: CASSRRARGPGANVLTF. CDR3 DNA sequence: TGTGCCAGCAGCCGACGGGCTCGGGGGCCAGGGGCCAACGTCCTGACTTTC.

The V call is TRBV19, the J call TRBJ1-4, with TRBD1 matching 7 bases. The V gene end was trimmed by 5 bases and the J gene end by 6 bases; junction bases not matched to a gene: 6. The CDR3 length is 14 residues. CDR1 is LNHDA and CDR2 is SQIVND in the germline V gene (reference sequence). The CDR3 DNA sequence: TGTGCCAGTAGTGGGAGGGGGCCGGATGAAAAACTGTTTTTT. Protein: CASSGRGPDEKLFF.

This clone was found a few times. V gene TRBV11-2 combines with J gene TRBJ1-3; D is uncertain. The CDR3 runs 16 residues. V was clipped by 6 bases and J by 0 bases, with 15 bases between them. In germline, CDR1 is SGHAT, CDR2 FQNNGV. In DNA form, the CDR3 reads TGTGCCAGCAGAGACGCTGGGCCCCTCTCTGGAAACACCATATATTTT. Translated, it gives CASRDAGPLSGNTIYF.

The V gene is TRBV2, the J gene TRBJ2-1; TRBD2 matches at 10 bases. The CDR3 runs 15 residues. The V segment lost 4 bases and the J segment 4 bases; nucleotides outside the gene matches: 4. CDR1 and CDR2 (germline): SNHLY, FYNNEI. The CDR3 nucleotides are TGTGCCAGCAGTGTAAGCGGGAGGGGGTACAATGAGCAGTTCTTC. Amino acid sequence: CASSVSGRGYNEQFF.

The V call is TRBV5-1, the J call TRBJ2-2; 7 positions agree with TRBD1. The germline CDR1 and CDR2 sequences are SGHRS and YFSETQ. V was pared by 3 bases and J by 5 bases, with 7 bases of the junction left unmatched. CDR3 length: 15 amino acids. CDR3 protein: CASSSDRVRTGELFF. Here the CDR3 DNA reads TGCGCCAGCAGCTCCGACAGGGTTCGGACCGGGGAGCTGTTTTTT.

On this clone itself: At one end the junction does not follow the germline gene, possibly because of a read error. Other DNA variants within this sample encode the same CDR3. This sequence joins TRBV9 and TRBJ2-7; D call uncertain. This CDR3 comprises 13 residues. The germline gives CDR1 SGDLS, CDR2 YYNGEE. This CDR3 reads CASSVESSYEQYF. DNA for the CDR3: TGTGCCAGCAGCGTTGAAAGCTCCTACGAGCAGTACTTT.

The sample holds a few counts of this clone. The genes are TRBV28 and TRBJ2-5; a possible D gene is TRBD2 (6 bases). Trimming removed 8 bases at V and 5 bases at J, with 15 bases between. CDR3 size: 13 residues. The germline V gene has CDR1 MDHEN and CDR2 SYDVKM. CDR3 coding DNA: TGTGCCAGCCGAGGCGGGGTATGGGAGACCCAGTACTTC. Translation: CASRGGVWETQYF.

The chain recombines TRBV7-2 with TRBJ1-2; 8 bases are a match to TRBD1. V dropped 2 bases and J dropped 6; count of bases not matched to a gene: 8. The CDR3 covers 15 residues. Germline assignment: CDR1 SGHTA and CDR2 FQGNSA. CDR3 in amino acids: CASSLISRTGHGYTF. CDR3 nucleotide sequence: TGTGCCAGCAGCTTAATTAGTCGGACAGGGCATGGCTACACCTTC.

The chain recombines TRBV2 with TRBJ1-5; tentative D call: TRBD1 (6 bases). Between the trimmed V and J ends, which lost 4 bases and 2 bases, there was a span of 12 bases. CDR3 length equals 15 residues. CDR1 SNHLY and CDR2 FYNNEI come from the germline V gene. In nucleotides, the CDR3 is TGTGCCAGCAGTGCTCGGGCAGGGGGCAATCAGCCCCAGCATTTT. It codes for CASSARAGGNQPQHF.

This clone was seen more than once but under ten times. The chain combines TRBV5-5 with TRBJ1-4; 7 bases are shared with TRBD1. V gave up 6 bases and J gave up 8 bases; unmatched junction bases: 10. CDR1 and CDR2 from the germline V gene are SGHKS and YYEKEE (reference sequence). This CDR3 comprises 14 residues. CDR3 sequence: CASKKTGFREKLFF. In nucleotides, the CDR3 is TGTGCCAGCAAGAAGACAGGGTTTCGGGAAAAACTGTTTTTT.

This chain links TRBV30 with TRBJ1-5; the match to TRBD1 covers 8 bases. This CDR3 region has 13 residues. Trimming cost V 3 bases and J 5 bases; bases outside gene matches: 3. CDR1 is GTSNPN and CDR2 is SVGIG in the germline V gene (reference sequence). The CDR3 reads CAWRDRAHQPQHF. DNA of the CDR3: TGTGCCTGGAGGGACAGGGCCCATCAGCCCCAGCATTTT.

The chain couples TRBV29-1 to TRBJ2-3; D gene uncertain. The V end lost 3 bases, the J end lost 2 bases, and 9 bases lay between the germline ends. The CDR3 is made up of 13 amino acids. Germline CDR1 and CDR2: SQVTM and ANQGSEA. The CDR3 here is CSVEVQNTDTQYF. CDR3 coding DNA: TGCAGCGTTGAGGTGCAGAACACAGATACGCAGTATTTT.

A word on this clone: An end of the junction differs from the germline gene, which may be a read error. Other DNA sequences from this sample encode an identical CDR3 as well. The chain couples TRBV10-3 to TRBJ2-5; D might be TRBD1 or TRBD2, each matching 5 bases. This CDR3 contains 14 residues. CDR1 and CDR2 (germline): ENHRY, SYGVKD. CDR3 nucleotide sequence: TGTGCTATCAGTGGGACGCCTCTCCAAGAGACCCAGTACTTC. Amino acid sequence: CAISGTPLQETQYF.

The J gene is TRBJ1-6, the V gene TRBV28; the match to TRBD1 covers 7 bases. The ends lost 6 bases at V and 0 bases at J; junction bases unmatched: 2. Germline lookup yields CDR1 MDHEN and CDR2 SYDVKM. The CDR3 has 15 amino acids. The CDR3 is CASRRDSSYNSPLHF. In DNA, the CDR3 is TGTGCCAGCAGGAGGGACAGCTCCTATAATTCACCCCTCCACTTT. Using reference TRBV28 and TRBJ1-6 for the parts outside the CDR3, the full variable domain is DVKVTQSSRYLVKRTGEKVFLECVQDMDHENMFWYRQDPGLGLRLIYFSYDVKMKEKGDIPEGYSVSREKKERFSLILESASTNQTSMYLCASRRDSSYNSPLHFGNGTRLTVT.

This sequence joins TRBV28 and TRBJ1-1; perhaps TRBD1 as D (5 bases). The V gene's germline CDR1 is MDHEN and CDR2 SYDVKM. The CDR3 consists of 16 residues. Trimming removed 3 bases from V and 6 bases from J, with 20 bases in between. CDR3 sequence reads: CASSFHLIHRRAEAFF. DNA for the CDR3: TGTGCCAGCAGTTTCCACCTCATCCACAGGCGGGCTGAAGCTTTCTTT.

The chain couples TRBV5-4 to TRBJ1-2, with TRBD1 identical over 9 bases. The V gene's germline CDR1 is SGHNT and CDR2 YYREEE (reference sequence). Trimming cost V 4 bases and J 12 bases; bases outside gene matches: 13. This CDR3 spans 14 amino acids. CDR3 in amino acids: CASSRKEHRGPNTF. The CDR3 DNA is TGTGCCAGCAGCCGGAAGGAGCACAGGGGGCCGAACACCTTC.